The 26 T cell receptor beta chains below all came from one sample that was sequenced in a study of OX40 agonist ivuxolimab in advanced cancers. The library relied on the immunoSEQ multiplex PCR assay. This is the immuneACCESS table as TCRdb keeps it, with only in-frame sequences that have V and J called. A part of the clones is gone; compared with another copy, unresolved V genes explain less than half, and the rest is unexplained. This sample is represented by 66,000 or so clones; roughly 84% of them were singletons. Around 4.5% of the sample belongs to the ten largest clones. The source was CD4+ or CD8+ T cells sorted from blood, collected in a trial of the OX40 agonist ivuxolimab. The receptors originated from an adult with an advanced solid tumor such as melanoma, head and neck, liver or kidney cancer.

A single count supports this clone. The J gene is TRBJ2-7, the V gene TRBV6-5, with TRBD1 identical over 8 bases. Germline V gene lookup returns CDR1 MNHEY and CDR2 SVGAGI. This CDR3 contains 15 residues. V lost 6 bases and J lost 3; bases outside the gene matches: 10. This chain's CDR3 is CASRFGQGRDYEQYF. CDR3 nucleotide sequence: TGTGCCAGCAGATTCGGACAGGGTAGGGACTACGAGCAGTACTTC.

V is TRBV28 and J is TRBJ2-7; tentative D call: TRBD1 (5 bases). Looked up from germline, CDR1 is MDHEN and CDR2 is SYDVKM. V lost 5 bases and J 0 bases, leaving 23 bases between the germline ends. The length of the CDR3 is 18 residues. The CDR3 DNA follows: TGTGCCAGCAGTCGGGTGGGTACAGGACAAAAGAGCTCCTACGAGCAGTACTTC. It translates to CASSRVGTGQKSSYEQYF.

The chain employs TRBV19 and TRBJ1-1; possible D gene TRBD1, 6 bases. The CDR3 totals 14 residues. The germline V and J ends were trimmed by 7 bases and 4 bases, with 16 bases remaining between them. The germline gives CDR1 LNHDA, CDR2 SQIVND (reference sequence). CDR3 loop: CASIGSRGPTEAFF. Written as DNA, the CDR3 is TGTGCCAGTATCGGGTCCCGGGGGCCCACTGAAGCTTTCTTT.

The chain uses TRBV7-9 and TRBJ1-6; TRBD1 matches 7 bases. Trimming at V came to 11 bases and at J to 5 bases, leaving 9 bases not matched to a gene. This CDR3 comprises 14 residues. Germline CDR1 and CDR2: SEHNR and FQNEAQ (reference sequence). The CDR3 region has the DNA TGTGCCGGGGGTCCCGGGACAGATAATTCACCCCTCCACTTT. Protein: CAGGPGTDNSPLHF.

This chain links TRBV7-3 with TRBJ1-1; D is ambiguous. The CDR3 consists of 13 residues. Germline CDR1 SGHTA, CDR2 FQGTGA. The V end was cut by 2 bases, the J end by 4 bases, with 8 bases between. This chain's CDR3 is CASSLGLATEAFF. The CDR3 DNA is TGTGCCAGCAGCTTAGGGTTGGCCACTGAAGCTTTCTTT.

This chain joins TRBV5-1 and TRBJ1-1; TRBD1 is a possible D gene (6 bases). Germline V gene data show CDR1 as SGHRS and CDR2 as YFSETQ. The CDR3 runs to 15 residues. Trimming shortened V by 0 bases and J by 4 bases, and 13 bases separated the two germline ends. The chain's CDR3 is CASSLAYDRSTEAFF. DNA for the CDR3: TGCGCCAGCAGCTTGGCCTATGACAGGAGCACTGAAGCTTTCTTT.

This chain uses TRBV19 with TRBJ2-2, with a weak D call TRBD1 (6 bases). Germline V gives CDR1 LNHDA, CDR2 SQIVND (reference sequence). V dropped 9 bases and J dropped 5 bases, with 19 bases sitting between them. The CDR3 sequence is 15 residues long. CDR3 sequence: CASTPDGTTTGELFF. The CDR3 region has the DNA TGTGCCAGCACCCCCGACGGGACAACTACCGGGGAGCTGTTTTTT. Combining the CDR3 with reference TRBV19 and TRBJ2-2 gives the whole variable domain DGGITQSPKYLFRKEGQNVTLSCEQNLNHDAMYWYRQDPGQGLRLIYYSQIVNDFQKGDIAEGYSVSREKKESFPLTVTSAQKNPTAFYLCASTPDGTTTGELFFGEGSRLTVL.

The genes are TRBV28 and TRBJ2-7; the D gene could be TRBD1 or TRBD2 (6 bases each). V was shortened by 2 bases and J by 7 bases, with 15 bases between the two germline ends. The CDR3 sequence is 14 residues long. The germline gives CDR1 MDHEN, CDR2 SYDVKM. The CDR3 region has the DNA TGTGCCAGCAGTTTAACAGGGAGGCCCGGGGAGCAGTACTTC. Translating it yields CASSLTGRPGEQYF. Complete variable domain (other parts from reference TRBV28 and TRBJ2-7): DVKVTQSSRYLVKRTGEKVFLECVQDMDHENMFWYRQDPGLGLRLIYFSYDVKMKEKGDIPEGYSVSREKKERFSLILESASTNQTSMYLCASSLTGRPGEQYFGPGTRLTVT.

V gene TRBV11-1 combines with J gene TRBJ2-1, with 10 bases matching TRBD1. There are 15 residues in the CDR3. Germline assignment: CDR1 SGHAT and CDR2 FQDESV (reference sequence). V lost 7 bases to trimming and J lost 8 bases; unmatched junction nucleotides: 11. The CDR3 DNA reads TGTGCCAGCACCGCCCGAGGGACAGGGGTATATGAGCAGTTCTTC. It codes for CASTARGTGVYEQFF.

Only one count was recorded for this clone. V is TRBV11-2 and J is TRBJ1-6, with TRBD1 matching 10 bases. CDR3 length equals 16 residues. Germline assignment: CDR1 SGHAT and CDR2 FQNNGV. With 0 bases clipped from V and 10 bases from J, the junction kept 6 bases outside the gene matches. For the CDR3, the DNA is TGTGCCAGCAGCTTAGAGCCCGGGACAGGGGCCTCACCCCTCCACTTT. Translating it yields CASSLEPGTGASPLHF.

The V and J genes are TRBV7-2 and TRBJ2-3; D gene unclear. Per germline, CDR1 SGHTA and CDR2 FQGNSA. Trimming took off 0 bases at V and 1 base at J, with 8 bases between the two ends. CDR3 length: 15 residues. The CDR3 loop reads CASSLAVSRTDTQYF. CDR3 nucleotide sequence: TGTGCCAGCAGCTTAGCGGTTTCCCGCACAGATACGCAGTATTTT.

The chain joins TRBV7-9 to TRBJ2-1; 8 bases match TRBD2. CDR3 size: 17 residues. Germline V gives CDR1 SEHNR, CDR2 FQNEAQ (reference sequence). Trimming removed 1 base from V and 1 base from J; junction bases left unmatched: 6. The CDR3 DNA sequence: TGTGCCAGCAGCTTAGATAGCGGGGCCCCTTCCTACAATGAGCAGTTCTTC. This codes for CASSLDSGAPSYNEQFF.

V and J are TRBV28 and TRBJ2-5; 8 positions agree with TRBD2. This CDR3 is 15 amino acids long. After removal of 3 bases from V and 5 bases from J, the junction contained 8 bases not matched to a gene. Germline lookup yields CDR1 MDHEN and CDR2 SYDVKM. CDR3 loop: CASSLPRGGGETQYF. The DNA for the CDR3 is TGTGCCAGCAGTTTGCCCCGGGGGGGCGGGGAGACCCAGTACTTC.

This clone appeared a few times. The V gene is TRBV14, the J gene TRBJ1-2, with 7 bases lining up with TRBD1. J gave up 7 bases and V 2 bases, and 10 bases lay outside the gene matches. Germline V gene sequence: CDR1 SGHDN, CDR2 FVKESK. The CDR3 has 15 residues. The CDR3 reads CASSQSATGIGGYTF. Here the CDR3 DNA reads TGTGCCAGCAGCCAAAGCGCGACAGGGATAGGTGGCTACACCTTC.

This chain connects TRBV6-1 to TRBJ1-5; D gene uncertain. Germline CDR1 is MNHNS and CDR2 is SASEGT. Trimming took off 2 bases at V and 3 bases at J, with 11 bases between the two ends. The CDR3 length is 15 residues. Here the CDR3 reads CASSENKGYNQPQHF. Written as DNA, the CDR3 is TGTGCCAGCAGTGAAAATAAGGGTTACAATCAGCCCCAGCATTTT.

The chain combines TRBV7-3 with TRBJ2-3, with D hard to call. Germline V gene lookup returns CDR1 SGHTA and CDR2 FQGTGA. The V end was cut by 5 bases, the J end by 4 bases, with 10 bases between. CDR3 length equals 13 residues. The CDR3 region has the DNA TGTGCCAGCAGCCCCGAGGTGGCAGATACGCAGTATTTT. It yields the protein CASSPEVADTQYF.

The rearrangement uses TRBV6-6 and TRBJ2-5; weak D call: TRBD1 (6 bases). With 6 bases removed from V and 5 bases from J, the gap between germline ends came to 16 bases. The CDR3 sequence is 14 residues long. Germline CDR1 reads MNHNY; CDR2 reads SVGAGI (reference sequence). CDR3 region: CASSAWGRGETQYF. In DNA form, the CDR3 reads TGTGCCAGCAGCGCATGGGGGCGAGGGGAGACCCAGTACTTC.

The rearrangement uses TRBV5-1 and TRBJ2-7; 9 nucleotides align to TRBD2. J lost 3 bases, V lost 1 base, and 2 bases had no gene match. CDR1 and CDR2 (germline): SGHRS, YFSETQ. This CDR3 is 14 amino acids long. CDR3 protein: CASSLRLADYEQYF. The CDR3 bases are TGCGCCAGCAGCTTGCGACTAGCGGACTACGAGCAGTACTTC.

This clone was found a few times. One junction end disagrees with the germline gene, perhaps due to a read error. The rearrangement uses TRBV7-7 and TRBJ2-5, with 7 bases identical to TRBD2. Germline-derived CDR1 and CDR2 are SSHAT and FNYEAQ (reference sequence). The CDR3 covers 16 residues. The CDR3 bases are TGTGCTAGCAGCTTAGCGCCGGGGAGGGTCCAAGAGACCCAGTACTTC. It translates to CASSLAPGRVQETQYF.

The chain recombines TRBV5-1 with TRBJ2-1; D might be TRBD1 or TRBD2, each matching 5 bases. The V gene lost 4 bases and the J gene lost 5 bases, with 13 bases spanning the gap. The CDR3 consists of 14 residues. The germline gives CDR1 SGHRS, CDR2 YFSETQ. CDR3 region: CASSHGTENNEQFF. The CDR3 region has the DNA TGCGCCAGCAGCCACGGGACCGAAAACAATGAGCAGTTCTTC.

The V and J genes are TRBV7-2 and TRBJ1-6; unclear D gene. The length of the CDR3 is 15 residues. V lost 2 bases and J 3 bases, leaving 8 bases between the germline ends. Germline V gene sequence: CDR1 SGHTA, CDR2 FQGNSA. The CDR3 nucleotides are TGTGCCAGCAGCTTACGCCAAAACTATAATTCACCCCTCCACTTT. This codes for CASSLRQNYNSPLHF. Based on the CDR3 plus reference TRBV7-2 and TRBJ1-6, the full variable domain is GAGVSQSPSNKVTEKGKDVELRCDPISGHTALYWYRQSLGQGLEFLIYFQGNSAPDKSGLPSDRFSAERTGGSVSTLTIQRTQQEDSAVYLCASSLRQNYNSPLHFGNGTRLTVT.

The chain carries TRBV5-1 and TRBJ1-1, with D tentatively TRBD1 (5 bases). CDR1 SGHRS and CDR2 YFSETQ come from the germline V gene. Trimming pared 2 bases from V and 5 bases from J, leaving 13 bases between. The CDR3 extends over 14 amino acids. The CDR3 DNA reads TGCGCCAGCAGCTTTACGGGGGGAGGGACTGAAGCTTTCTTT. Amino acid sequence: CASSFTGGGTEAFF.

This rearrangement joins TRBV5-4 to TRBJ2-2, with 14 positions matching TRBD2. Germline trimming cut 3 bases from V and 3 bases from J; bases unmatched to any gene: 4. The CDR3 totals 17 residues. In germline, CDR1 is SGHNT, CDR2 YYREEE (reference sequence). Here the CDR3 reads CASSSGLAGGHTGELFF. The CDR3 DNA reads as TGTGCCAGCAGCTCAGGACTAGCGGGGGGCCACACCGGGGAGCTGTTTTTT.

This clone was counted only a few times. Mismatch with germline at one junction end may stem from a read error. The chain recombines TRBV7-7 with TRBJ2-3; 8 nucleotides align to TRBD2. There are 19 residues in the CDR3. Germline lookup yields CDR1 SSHAT and CDR2 FNYEAQ (reference sequence). This chain's CDR3 is CASSLAPVSAGGLTDTQYF. CDR3 in DNA: TGTGCTAGCAGCTTGGCGCCCGTCTCCGCGGGGGGATTAACAGATACGCAGTATTTT.

The V and J genes are TRBV11-2 and TRBJ1-3; the D is unclear. CDR3 size: 18 residues. The V end was cut by 5 bases, the J end by 0 bases, with 20 bases between. Germline V gene data show CDR1 as SGHAT and CDR2 as FQNNGV. CDR3 in amino acids: CASSGKLGNVASGNTIYF. In DNA, the CDR3 is TGTGCCAGCAGCGGGAAGTTAGGAAACGTCGCCTCTGGAAACACCATATATTTT.

The rearrangement uses TRBV6-5 and TRBJ1-3; no reliable D call. The CDR3 totals 15 residues. Germline V lookup: CDR1 MNHEY, CDR2 SVGAGI. The V end was cut by 0 bases, the J end by 0 bases, with 6 bases between. CDR3 DNA sequence: TGTGCCAGCAGTTACTCTGGGTCCTCTGGAAACACCATATATTTT. Protein product: CASSYSGSSGNTIYF.